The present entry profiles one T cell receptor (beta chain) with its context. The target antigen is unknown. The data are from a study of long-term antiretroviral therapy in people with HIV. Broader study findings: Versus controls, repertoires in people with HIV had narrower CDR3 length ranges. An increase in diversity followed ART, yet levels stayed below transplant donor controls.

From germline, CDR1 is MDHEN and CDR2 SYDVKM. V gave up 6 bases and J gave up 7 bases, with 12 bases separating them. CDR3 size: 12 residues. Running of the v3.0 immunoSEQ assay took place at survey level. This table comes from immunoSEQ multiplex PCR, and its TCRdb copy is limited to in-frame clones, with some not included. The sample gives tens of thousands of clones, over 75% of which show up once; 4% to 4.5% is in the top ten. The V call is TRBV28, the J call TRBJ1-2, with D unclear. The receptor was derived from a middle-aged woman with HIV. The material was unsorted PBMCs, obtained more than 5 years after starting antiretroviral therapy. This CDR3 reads CASSVLTRGYTF. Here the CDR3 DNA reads TGTGCCAGCAGCGTCCTGACGCGTGGCTACACCTTC.